The 22 T cell receptor beta chains below all came from one sample that was sequenced in a study of blood T cell repertoires in COVID-19. Clones were sequenced by immunoSEQ multiplex PCR, and TCRdb holds only the in-frame ones, with some missing. The sample shows 150,000 to 180,000 clones, over 75% of them seen only once. Sequencing used peripheral blood. Receptors were obtained from a man aged 60 to 75 with COVID-19, enrolled during active disease.

The V gene is TRBV5-8, the J gene TRBJ1-5, with 9 positions matching TRBD1. V dropped 7 bases and J dropped 1; count of bases not matched to a gene: 9. Per germline, CDR1 SGHTS and CDR2 YDEGEE. CDR3 size: 16 residues. DNA of the CDR3: TGTGCCAGCGTTAGGACAGGGGACGGAAGCAATCAGCCCCAGCATTTT. Its translation: CASVRTGDGSNQPQHF. Using reference TRBV5-8 and TRBJ1-5 for the parts outside the CDR3, the full variable domain is EAGVTQSPTHLIKTRGQQATLRCSPISGHTSVYWYQQALGLGLQFLLWYDEGEERNRGNFPPRFSGRQFPNYSSELNVNALELEDSALYLCASVRTGDGSNQPQHFGDGTRLSIL.

The chain uses TRBV7-9 and TRBJ2-5, with unresolved D. The CDR3 has 11 residues. Trimming stripped 5 bases from V and 2 bases from J, with 3 bases between. CDR1 is SEHNR, CDR2 FQNEAQ, per germline (reference sequence). This chain's CDR3 is CASSPQETQYF. The CDR3 DNA sequence: TGTGCCAGCAGCCCACAAGAGACCCAGTACTTC. The variable domain in full, completed from reference TRBV7-9 and TRBJ2-5, reads DTGVSQNPRHKITKRGQNVTFRCDPISEHNRLYWYRQTLGQGPEFLTYFQNEAQLEKSRLLSDRFSAERPKGSFSTLEIQRTEQGDSAMYLCASSPQETQYFGPGTRLLVL.

The genes are TRBV6-5 and TRBJ2-3; 8 nucleotides line up with TRBD2. In germline, CDR1 is MNHEY, CDR2 SVGAGI. The CDR3 is 15 amino acids. After removal of 6 bases from V and 5 bases from J, the junction contained 10 bases not matched to a gene. DNA for the CDR3: TGTGCCAGCAGACCCAGCGGGAGTTATGGAGATACGCAGTATTTT. Its translation is CASRPSGSYGDTQYF.

The chain joins TRBV19 to TRBJ1-5, with a possible D match to TRBD1 (5 bases). CDR3 length equals 15 residues. Germline CDR1 and CDR2: LNHDA and SQIVND (reference sequence). With 4 bases removed from V and 1 base from J, the gap between germline ends came to 11 bases. The CDR3 nucleotides read TGTGCCAGTAGTAGGGGCCAATTAAGCAATCAGCCCCAGCATTTT. This translates into CASSRGQLSNQPQHF. Together with reference TRBV19 and TRBJ1-5, the CDR3 gives the full variable domain: DGGITQSPKYLFRKEGQNVTLSCEQNLNHDAMYWYRQDPGQGLRLIYYSQIVNDFQKGDIAEGYSVSREKKESFPLTVTSAQKNPTAFYLCASSRGQLSNQPQHFGDGTRLSIL.

In this sample, this clone turned up a few times. J is TRBJ2-7 and V is TRBV28, with 7 bases matching TRBD1. This CDR3 contains 12 residues. The V gene end was trimmed by 6 bases and the J gene end by 3 bases; junction bases not matched to a gene: 2. Germline lookup yields CDR1 MDHEN and CDR2 SYDVKM. CDR3 in amino acids: CASRGQIYEQYF. The CDR3 region has the DNA TGTGCCAGCAGGGGACAGATCTACGAGCAGTACTTC.

In DNA form, the CDR3 reads TGTGCCAGCTTCCGGACAGGGGAAGGCTACACCTTC. The encoded protein is CASFRTGEGYTF. The rearrangement joins TRBV12-3 or TRBV12-4 to TRBJ1-2; 9 bases align to TRBD1. After removal of 8 bases from V and 8 bases from J, the junction contained 6 bases not matched to a gene. The CDR3 loop spans 12 amino acids.

CDR3 in amino acids: CASSFGQGGQPQHF. In nucleotides, the CDR3 is TGTGCCAGCAGCTTTGGGCAGGGAGGCCAGCCCCAGCATTTT. V is TRBV7-8 and J is TRBJ1-5; D is possibly TRBD1 (5 bases). Germline CDR1 SGHVS, CDR2 FQNEAQ. The ends were cut back, 3 bases at V and 7 bases at J, with 13 bases in the middle. This CDR3 has 14 residues.

The rearrangement uses TRBV7-2 and TRBJ2-7; 8 bases line up with TRBD1. Trimming cost V 3 bases and J 5 bases; bases outside gene matches: 6. CDR1 is SGHTA and CDR2 is FQGNSA in the germline V gene. The length of the CDR3 is 14 residues. The CDR3 sequence: CASSFRTGQNEQYF. DNA for the CDR3: TGTGCCAGCAGCTTCCGGACAGGGCAAAACGAGCAGTACTTC.

The chain has TRBV7-9 and TRBJ2-7; the match to TRBD1 covers 10 bases. This CDR3 contains 14 residues. Trimming took 3 bases from V and 3 from J; bases not matched to a gene: 2. Germline values: CDR1 SEHNR, CDR2 FQNEAQ (reference sequence). The CDR3 coding sequence is TGTGCCAGCAGCTTGGGACAGGGGTACTACGAGCAGTACTTC. Encoded protein: CASSLGQGYYEQYF.

The chain links TRBV7-6 to TRBJ1-6; 9 positions match TRBD1. Trimming took 4 bases from V and 7 from J; bases not matched to a gene: 5. The CDR3 is made up of 15 amino acids. The germline V gene has CDR1 SGHVS and CDR2 FNYEAQ. The CDR3 nucleotides read TGTGCCAGCAGCTCACAGGGGGCCTTAAATTCACCCCTCCACTTT. It translates to CASSSQGALNSPLHF. The variable domain in full, with the rest retrieved from reference TRBV7-6 and TRBJ1-6, is GAGVSQSPRYKVTKRGQDVALRCDPISGHVSLYWYRQALGQGPEFLTYFNYEAQQDKSGLPNDRFSAERPEGSISTLTIQRTEQRDSAMYRCASSSQGALNSPLHFGNGTRLTVT.

The chain is built from TRBV6-2 or TRBV6-3 and TRBJ1-4; 11 positions match TRBD1. The CDR3 is made up of 17 amino acids. The V gene's germline CDR1 is MNHEY and CDR2 SVGEGT. Germline trimming cut 2 bases from V and 5 bases from J; bases unmatched to any gene: 7. The CDR3 nucleotides are TGTGCCAGCAGTTACCGCGACGGGACAGGGGGGAATGAAAAACTGTTTTTT. It encodes CASSYRDGTGGNEKLFF.

The rearrangement joins TRBV7-2 to TRBJ2-7; perhaps TRBD1 as D (6 bases). CDR3 length: 11 residues. V lost 4 bases, J lost 7 bases, and 8 bases lay in between. Germline values: CDR1 SGHTA, CDR2 FQGNSA. CDR3 bases: TGTGCCAGCAGCTACGACAGGGAGCAGTACTTC. Translating gives CASSYDREQYF.

V gene TRBV6-5 combines with J gene TRBJ1-5; 7 nucleotides match TRBD1. The germline V gene encodes CDR1 MNHEY and CDR2 SVGAGI. CDR3 length: 14 residues. Trimming took 4 bases from V and 3 from J; bases not matched to a gene: 3. In nucleotides, the CDR3 is TGTGCCAGCAGTTTCGGGACAGCCAATCAGCCCCAGCATTTT. Translated, it gives CASSFGTANQPQHF.

The chain employs TRBV7-3 and TRBJ2-7, with 10 bases lining up with TRBD2. The CDR3 is made up of 15 amino acids. The V gene's germline CDR1 is SGHTA and CDR2 FQGTGA. The trim removed 1 base at V and 7 bases at J, leaving 7 bases unmatched. The CDR3 DNA is TGTGCCAGCAGCTTAAGTCTAGCGGGAGAGGAGGAGCAGTACTTC. It yields the protein CASSLSLAGEEEQYF.

The chain links TRBV6-2 or TRBV6-3 to TRBJ2-1; 11 bases map to TRBD1. V shed 5 bases, J shed 0 bases, and the junction held 9 bases outside the gene matches. Germline assignment: CDR1 MNHEY and CDR2 SVGEGT. The CDR3 covers 18 residues. The CDR3 spells CASSTPGQGGPSYNEQFF. CDR3 coding DNA: TGTGCCAGCAGTACACCGGGACAGGGGGGACCCTCCTACAATGAGCAGTTCTTC.

This clone was recorded once. The V gene is TRBV7-3, the J gene TRBJ2-1; 10 bases map to TRBD2. Trimming took 6 bases from V and 4 from J; bases not matched to a gene: 9. The CDR3 runs 16 residues. Germline V gives CDR1 SGHTA, CDR2 FQGTGA. Written as DNA, the CDR3 is TGTGCCAGCAGTGATAAAGCGGGGGGGTCATACAATGAGCAGTTCTTC. It translates to CASSDKAGGSYNEQFF.

V usage is TRBV5-4 and J usage is TRBJ2-1; TRBD2 matches 7 bases. The V gene's germline CDR1 is SGHNT and CDR2 YYREEE (reference sequence). The CDR3 has 16 amino acids. Unmatched junction bases numbered 12, after V lost 4 bases and J lost 5 bases. CDR3 bases: TGTGCCAGCAGCCGGGGGGATCAGCGGGGTAACAATGAGCAGTTCTTC. It encodes CASSRGDQRGNNEQFF. Drawing the rest from reference TRBV5-4 and TRBJ2-1, the complete variable domain is ETGVTQSPTHLIKTRGQQVTLRCSSQSGHNTVSWYQQALGQGPQFIFQYYREEENGRGNFPPRFSGLQFPNYSSELNVNALELDDSALYLCASSRGDQRGNNEQFFGPGTRLTVL.

This chain joins TRBV7-2 and TRBJ1-3, with TRBD1 matching 7 bases. V was pared by 5 bases and J by 2 bases, with 12 bases of the junction left unmatched. The V gene's germline CDR1 is SGHTA and CDR2 FQGNSA. The CDR3 totals 17 residues. CDR3 DNA sequence: TGTGCCAGCAGCCCAAGCGGGGGACAGAGACCTGGAAACACCATATATTTT. Its translation is CASSPSGGQRPGNTIYF. The full variable domain, its missing parts supplied by reference TRBV7-2 and TRBJ1-3, is GAGVSQSPSNKVTEKGKDVELRCDPISGHTALYWYRQSLGQGLEFLIYFQGNSAPDKSGLPSDRFSAERTGGSVSTLTIQRTQQEDSAVYLCASSPSGGQRPGNTIYFGEGSWLTVV.

V usage is TRBV7-9 and J usage is TRBJ2-7; D not resolved. V lost 1 base and J 1 base, leaving 8 bases between the germline ends. The CDR3 runs 14 residues. Germline assignment: CDR1 SEHNR and CDR2 FQNEAQ (reference sequence). The CDR3 is CASSLGPRSYEQYF. The CDR3 nucleotides read TGTGCCAGCAGCTTAGGTCCTCGGTCCTACGAGCAGTACTTC.

V gene TRBV27 combines with J gene TRBJ1-5, with TRBD1 identical over 9 bases. V lost 5 bases, J lost 2 bases, and 7 bases stayed unmatched. The CDR3 runs 16 residues. From germline, CDR1 is MNHEY and CDR2 SMNVEV (reference sequence). The CDR3 region is CASSPTGQGGNQPQHF. The DNA of the CDR3 is TGTGCCAGCAGTCCTACGGGACAGGGAGGCAATCAGCCCCAGCATTTT.

The gene calls are TRBV24-1 and TRBJ1-2, with D unclear. V lost 2 bases to trimming and J lost 4 bases, with 16 bases between them. CDR1 is KGHDR, CDR2 SFDVKD, per germline. The CDR3 covers 16 residues. CDR3 sequence reads: CATSDSPSAAGYGYTF. The CDR3, as DNA: TGTGCCACCAGTGATTCGCCCAGTGCCGCGGGCTATGGCTACACCTTC.

The chain recombines TRBV19 with TRBJ1-2, with D unclear. Per the germline V gene, CDR1 is LNHDA and CDR2 is SQIVND (reference sequence). Trimming took 11 bases from V and 9 from J, leaving 19 bases between them. CDR3 size: 12 residues. In DNA form, the CDR3 reads TGTGCCTCGACTTTTGAGGGTCTTAGCTACACCTTC. This translates into CASTFEGLSYTF.